This record looks at one T cell receptor beta chain sequence and its context. Trimming shortened V by 6 bases and J by 1 base, and 9 bases separated the two germline ends. Germline V CDR1 and CDR2: LNHDA, SQIVND (reference sequence). This CDR3 comprises 13 residues. These data belong to a study of cytomegalovirus exposure and HLA in healthy donors. Researchers ran the PCR with 60 Vbeta and 13 Jbeta primers. Profiling relied on immunoSEQ multiplex PCR, and the TCRdb table lists in-frame clones only, not all of them. This table has about 190,000 clones, about four fifths appearing once. The sample consisted of PBMCs. The TCR was taken from a man aged 25-45 years in good health and CMV-seropositive. The rearrangement joins TRBV19 to TRBJ1-1, with D possibly being TRBD1 (5 bases). CDR3 bases: TGTGCCAGTAGGGTGGGGGGGAACACTGAAGCTTTCTTT. Protein sequence: CASRVGGNTEAFF.